The sequence of this T cell receptor (beta chain) was determined in a study of T cells in localized non-small cell lung cancer. Clones were read by immunoSEQ multiplex PCR, and TCRdb kept only the in-frame ones, dropping some. Seen here are tens of thousands of clones, roughly 80% observed once, and the top ten hold roughly 9%. The CDR3 length is 15 residues. V lost 6 bases, J lost 4 bases, and 18 bases lay in between. The germline gives CDR1 KGHSH, CDR2 LQKENI. The material sequenced was peripheral blood, taken before any cancer treatment. The chain has TRBV18 and TRBJ1-1; D possibly corresponds to TRBD1 (6 bases). The receptor comes from a man aged 40-75 years with stage III squamous cell lung carcinoma. As DNA, the CDR3 is TGTGCCAGCTCGCCGGTCTACAGGGCCCCCACTGAAGCTTTCTTT. Its protein product is CASSPVYRAPTEAFF.